This entry features one TCR beta chain sequence. Its antigen is undetermined. This record belongs to a study of T cell repertoires in cytomegalovirus infection. As for the study in general: Used in the study were CMV epitopes, some recently identified and HLA-C-restricted, others well-studied and HLA-B-restricted. TCR beta signatures that were public indicated CMV infection and matching HLA type. The study's findings and limits: The response measured ex vivo was dominated by TCR beta clonotypes (HLA-C-restricted and CMV-specific).

TCRdb passed the reads through MiXCR, listing each CDR3 protein once. The table lists tens of thousands of distinct CDR3 sequences, approximately 43% of them singletons. With 7 bases clipped from V and 3 bases from J, the junction kept 9 bases outside the gene matches. This CDR3 region has 14 residues. The germline gives CDR1 MDHEN, CDR2 SYDVKM. This receptor was taken from a human donor in good health (CMV status not recorded). Some clones in this sample may be carry-over from other donors' samples. Sequencing was performed on CD8+ T cells from cultured PBMCs, taken from culture after CMV antigen stimulation. The V gene is TRBV28, the J gene TRBJ2-7; TRBD1 matches at 7 bases. CDR3 amino acids: CASIRQGYGYEQYF. CDR3 nucleotides: TGTGCCAGCATCCGACAGGGCTACGGCTACGAGCAGTACTTC. Using reference TRBV28 and TRBJ2-7 for the parts outside the CDR3, the full variable domain is DVKVTQSSRYLVKRTGEKVFLECVQDMDHENMFWYRQDPGLGLRLIYFSYDVKMKEKGDIPEGYSVSREKKERFSLILESASTNQTSMYLCASIRQGYGYEQYFGPGTRLTVT.